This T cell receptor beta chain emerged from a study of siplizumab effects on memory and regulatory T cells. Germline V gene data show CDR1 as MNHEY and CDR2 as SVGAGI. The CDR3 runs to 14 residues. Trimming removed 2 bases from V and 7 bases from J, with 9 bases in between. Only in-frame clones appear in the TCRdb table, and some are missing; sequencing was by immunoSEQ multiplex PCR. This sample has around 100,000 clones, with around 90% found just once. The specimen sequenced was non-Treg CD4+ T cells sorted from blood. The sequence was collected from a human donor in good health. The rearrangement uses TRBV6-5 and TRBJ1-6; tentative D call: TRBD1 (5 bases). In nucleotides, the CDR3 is TGTGCCAGCAGTTACGATGGGGGGAATTCACCCCTCCACTTT. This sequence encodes CASSYDGGNSPLHF.